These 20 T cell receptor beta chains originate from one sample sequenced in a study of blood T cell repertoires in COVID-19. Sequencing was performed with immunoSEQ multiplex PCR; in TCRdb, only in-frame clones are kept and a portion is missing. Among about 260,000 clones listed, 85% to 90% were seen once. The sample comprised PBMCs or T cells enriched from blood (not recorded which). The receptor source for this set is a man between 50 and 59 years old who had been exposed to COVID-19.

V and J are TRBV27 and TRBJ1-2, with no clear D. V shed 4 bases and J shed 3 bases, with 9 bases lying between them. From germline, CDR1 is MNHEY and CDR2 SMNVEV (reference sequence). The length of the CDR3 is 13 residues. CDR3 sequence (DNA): TGTGCCAGCAGTTCCCGAGGATACTATGGCTACACCTTC. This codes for CASSSRGYYGYTF.

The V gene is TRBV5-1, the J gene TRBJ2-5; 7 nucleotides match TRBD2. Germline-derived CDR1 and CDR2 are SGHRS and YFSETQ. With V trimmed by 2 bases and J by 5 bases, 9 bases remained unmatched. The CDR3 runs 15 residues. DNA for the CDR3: TGCGCCAGCAGCTTTTTTGGCGGGAGAGGGGAGACCCAGTACTTC. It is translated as CASSFFGGRGETQYF.

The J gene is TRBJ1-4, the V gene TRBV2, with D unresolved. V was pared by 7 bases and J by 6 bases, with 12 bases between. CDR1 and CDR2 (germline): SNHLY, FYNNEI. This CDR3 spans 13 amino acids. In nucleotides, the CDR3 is TGTGCCAGCAATTATTTGAGAGATGAAAAACTGTTTTTT. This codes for CASNYLRDEKLFF.

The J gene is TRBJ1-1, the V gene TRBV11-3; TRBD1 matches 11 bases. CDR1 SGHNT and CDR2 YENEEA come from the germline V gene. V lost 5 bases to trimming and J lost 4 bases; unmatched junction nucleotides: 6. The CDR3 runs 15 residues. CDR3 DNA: TGTGCCAGCAGCCTAGGACAGGGGGCGTTCACTGAAGCTTTCTTT. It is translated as CASSLGQGAFTEAFF.

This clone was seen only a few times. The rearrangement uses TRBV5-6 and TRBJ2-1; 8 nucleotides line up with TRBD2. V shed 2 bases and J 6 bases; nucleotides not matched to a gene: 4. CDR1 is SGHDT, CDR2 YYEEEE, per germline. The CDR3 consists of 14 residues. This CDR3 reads CASSLAGAINEQFF. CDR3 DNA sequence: TGTGCCAGCAGCTTAGCGGGAGCCATCAATGAGCAGTTCTTC.

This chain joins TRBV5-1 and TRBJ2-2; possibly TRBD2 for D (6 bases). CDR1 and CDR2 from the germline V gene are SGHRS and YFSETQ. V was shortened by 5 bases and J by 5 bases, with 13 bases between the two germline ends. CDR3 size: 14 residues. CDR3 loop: CASSPGARTGELFF. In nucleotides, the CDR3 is TGCGCCAGCAGTCCGGGAGCCCGGACCGGGGAGCTGTTTTTT. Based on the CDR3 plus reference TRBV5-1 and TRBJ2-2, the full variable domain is KAGVTQTPRYLIKTRGQQVTLSCSPISGHRSVSWYQQTPGQGLQFLFEYFSETQRNKGNFPGRFSGRQFSNSRSEMNVSTLELGDSALYLCASSPGARTGELFFGEGSRLTVL.

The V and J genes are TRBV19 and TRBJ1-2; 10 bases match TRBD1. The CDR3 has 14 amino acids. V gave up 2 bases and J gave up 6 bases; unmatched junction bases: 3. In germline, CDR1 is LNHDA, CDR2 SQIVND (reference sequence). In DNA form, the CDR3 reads TGTGCCAGTAGTATACTGGGGACAGGGGATGGCTACACCTTC. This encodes CASSILGTGDGYTF.

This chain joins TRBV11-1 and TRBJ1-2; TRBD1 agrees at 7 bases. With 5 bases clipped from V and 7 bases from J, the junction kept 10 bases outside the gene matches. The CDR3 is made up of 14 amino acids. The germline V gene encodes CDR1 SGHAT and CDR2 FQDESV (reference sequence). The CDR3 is CASSLWDSWSGYTF. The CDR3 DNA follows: TGTGCCAGCAGCCTATGGGACAGCTGGAGTGGCTACACCTTC.

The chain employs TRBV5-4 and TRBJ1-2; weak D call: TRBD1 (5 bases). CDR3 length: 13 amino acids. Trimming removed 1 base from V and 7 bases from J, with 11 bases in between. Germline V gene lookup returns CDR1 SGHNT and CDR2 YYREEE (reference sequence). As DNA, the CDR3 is TGTGCCAGCAGCTTGCGCGGGGCTGGTGGCTACACCTTC. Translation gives CASSLRGAGGYTF.

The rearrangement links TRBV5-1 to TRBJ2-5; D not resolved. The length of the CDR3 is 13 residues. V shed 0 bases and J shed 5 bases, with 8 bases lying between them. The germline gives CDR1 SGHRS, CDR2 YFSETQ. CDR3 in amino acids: CASSLERLETQYF. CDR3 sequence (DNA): TGCGCCAGCAGCTTGGAGCGCTTGGAGACCCAGTACTTC.

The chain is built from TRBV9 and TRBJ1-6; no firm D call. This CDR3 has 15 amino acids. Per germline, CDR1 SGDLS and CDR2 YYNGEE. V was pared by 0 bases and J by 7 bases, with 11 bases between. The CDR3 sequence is CASSVGLEVNSPLHF. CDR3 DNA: TGTGCCAGCAGCGTAGGGCTGGAGGTCAATTCACCCCTCCACTTT.

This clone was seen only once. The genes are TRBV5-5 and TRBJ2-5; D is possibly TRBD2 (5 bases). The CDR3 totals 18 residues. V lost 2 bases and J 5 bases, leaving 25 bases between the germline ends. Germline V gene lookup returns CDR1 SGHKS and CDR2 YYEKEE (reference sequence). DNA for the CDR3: TGTGCCAGCAGCTTTAGCGTTGTGAGACACCGAACCTTTGAGACCCAGTACTTC. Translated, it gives CASSFSVVRHRTFETQYF.

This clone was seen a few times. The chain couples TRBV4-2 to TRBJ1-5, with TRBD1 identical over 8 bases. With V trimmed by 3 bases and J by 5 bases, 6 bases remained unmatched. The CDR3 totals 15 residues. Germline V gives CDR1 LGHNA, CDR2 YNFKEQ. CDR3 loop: CASSQVGQEDQPQHF. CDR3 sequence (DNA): TGTGCCAGCAGCCAGGTGGGACAGGAGGATCAGCCCCAGCATTTT.

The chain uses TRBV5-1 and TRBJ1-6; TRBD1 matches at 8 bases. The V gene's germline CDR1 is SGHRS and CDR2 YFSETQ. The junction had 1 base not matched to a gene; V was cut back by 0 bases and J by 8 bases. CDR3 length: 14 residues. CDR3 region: CASSLETGDSPLHF. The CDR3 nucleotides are TGCGCCAGCAGCTTGGAGACAGGGGATTCACCCCTCCACTTT.

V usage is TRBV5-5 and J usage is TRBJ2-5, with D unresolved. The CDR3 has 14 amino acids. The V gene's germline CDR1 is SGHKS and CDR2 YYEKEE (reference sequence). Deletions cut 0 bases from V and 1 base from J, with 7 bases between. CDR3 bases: TGTGCCAGCAGCTTGGGCCTAGTCCAAGAGACCCAGTACTTC. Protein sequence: CASSLGLVQETQYF.

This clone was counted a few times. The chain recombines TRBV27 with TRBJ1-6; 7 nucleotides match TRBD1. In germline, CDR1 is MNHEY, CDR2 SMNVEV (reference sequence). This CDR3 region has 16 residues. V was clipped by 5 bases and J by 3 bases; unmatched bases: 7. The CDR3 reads CASSPLTGNYNSPLHF. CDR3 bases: TGTGCCAGCAGTCCCTTGACAGGGAACTATAATTCACCCCTCCACTTT.

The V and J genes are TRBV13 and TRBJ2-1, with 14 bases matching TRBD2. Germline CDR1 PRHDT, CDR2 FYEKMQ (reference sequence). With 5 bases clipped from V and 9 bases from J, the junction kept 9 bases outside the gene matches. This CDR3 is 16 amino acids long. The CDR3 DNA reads TGTGCCAGCAGCCCAACCGGGACTAGCGGGAGTGGTGAGCAGTTCTTC. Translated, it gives CASSPTGTSGSGEQFF.

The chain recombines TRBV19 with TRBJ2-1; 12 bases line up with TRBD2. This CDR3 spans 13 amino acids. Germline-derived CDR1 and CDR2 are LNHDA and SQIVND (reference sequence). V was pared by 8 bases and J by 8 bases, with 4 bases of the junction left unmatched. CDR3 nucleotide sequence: TGTGCCAGTCGGCTAGCGGGGGGGCATGAGCAGTTCTTC. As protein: CASRLAGGHEQFF.

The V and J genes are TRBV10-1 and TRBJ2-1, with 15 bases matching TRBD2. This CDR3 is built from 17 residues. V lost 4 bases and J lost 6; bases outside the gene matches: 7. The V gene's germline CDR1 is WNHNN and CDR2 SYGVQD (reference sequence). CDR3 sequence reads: CASSGGLAGGLGNEQFF. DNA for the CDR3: TGCGCCAGCAGTGGGGGACTAGCGGGAGGATTGGGCAATGAGCAGTTCTTC.

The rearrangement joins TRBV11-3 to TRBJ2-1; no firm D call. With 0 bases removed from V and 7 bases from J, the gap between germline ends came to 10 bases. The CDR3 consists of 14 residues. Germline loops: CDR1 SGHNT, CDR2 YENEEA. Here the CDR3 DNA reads TGTGCCAGCAGCTTAGACCCCAATAGAAATGAGCAGTTCTTC. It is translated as CASSLDPNRNEQFF.